A selection of T cell receptor beta chains follows, all from one sample in a study of post-analysis software for immune sequencing data. TCRdb reprocessed the PCR reads with MiXCR, giving one entry per CDR3 protein. The table lists 750,000 to 950,000 distinct CDR3 sequences, just over 45% of them singletons. Source material: blood. These receptors were taken from a girl aged 10 to 17 with multiple sclerosis. Each CDR3 is given with its conserved first and last residue. D genes are given only for firm matches. Some rows have no size entry. The others give once, few or many, or a class for an expanded clone.

NA	few	TRBV24-1	TRBJ2-3	CATSGGATDTQYF	TGTGCCACCAGTGGAGGGGCCACAGATACGCAGTATTTT
NA	NA	TRBV3-1	TRBJ2-7	CASSQRGARSSYEQYF	TGTGCCAGCAGCCAGCGAGGGGCCAGGAGCTCCTACGAGCAGTACTTC
NA	NA	TRBV6-6	TRBJ2-5	CASSYSIYVTQYF	TGTGCCAGCAGTTACTCGATTTATGTGACCCAGTACTTC
NA	few	TRBV15	TRBJ2-7	CATSIWTGTTYEQYF	TGTGCCACCAGCATATGGACAGGGACTACCTACGAGCAGTACTTC
NA	NA	TRBV12-3/TRBV12-4	TRBJ2-7	CASTKSGLPYEQYF	TGTGCCAGCACCAAAAGCGGGCTGCCCTACGAGCAGTACTTC
NA	NA	TRBV20-1	TRBJ1-5	CSARAREGDQPQHF	TGCAGTGCTAGGGCCAGGGAGGGGGATCAGCCCCAGCATTTT
NA	NA	TRBV5-1	TRBJ2-1	CASSLGAAGHEQFF	TGCGCCAGCAGCTTGGGGGCTGCGGGCCATGAGCAGTTCTTC
TRBD1	few	TRBV29-1	TRBJ1-4	CSGTGGGNEKLFF	TGCAGCGGCACAGGGGGCGGAAATGAAAAACTGTTTTTT
NA	NA	TRBV6-1	TRBJ1-4	CASSEGAPDLNEKLFF	TGTGCCAGCAGTGAAGGGGCACCGGACCTTAATGAAAAACTGTTTTTT
NA	NA	TRBV20-1	TRBJ1-2	CSTWTGDYGYTF	TGCAGTACCTGGACGGGAGATTATGGCTACACCTTC
TRBD2	NA	TRBV29-1	TRBJ2-3	CSVVGGTSGRTDTQYF	TGCAGCGTTGTCGGCGGGACTAGCGGGAGGACAGATACGCAGTATTTT
NA	few	TRBV7-9	TRBJ2-7	CASSGGTEATYEQYF	TGTGCCAGCAGCGGAGGGACAGAAGCCACCTACGAGCAGTACTTC
TRBD2	few	TRBV20-1	TRBJ2-1	CSARDHGPSGEQFF	TGCAGTGCTAGAGATCATGGGCCTAGCGGGGAGCAGTTCTTC
NA	NA	TRBV6-2/TRBV6-3	TRBJ1-1	CASSRGQSEAFF	TGTGCCAGCAGCCGAGGACAGTCTGAAGCTTTCTTT
NA	NA	TRBV20-1	TRBJ2-1	CSAHGGVEQFF	TGCAGTGCCCACGGCGGCGTTGAGCAGTTCTTC
NA	NA	TRBV24-1	TRBJ2-3	CATSDAADTQYF	TGTGCCACCAGTGATGCGGCAGATACGCAGTATTTT
TRBD2	NA	TRBV18	TRBJ2-1	CASSRPSGMMEFF	TGTGCCAGCTCCCGACCCAGCGGGATGATGGAGTTCTTC
NA	NA	TRBV27	TRBJ2-7	CASSLSFPRGEQYF	TGTGCCAGCAGTTTATCCTTCCCTAGGGGAGAGCAGTACTTC
TRBD2	NA	TRBV4-3	TRBJ2-3	CASSQDLLAGATDTQYF	TGCGCCAGCAGCCAAGATCTACTAGCGGGAGCGACAGATACGCAGTATTTT
NA	NA	TRBV7-9	TRBJ2-1	CASSLSESRNEQFF	TGTGCCAGCAGCTTGTCAGAGAGTCGGAATGAGCAGTTCTTC
NA	few	TRBV10-3	TRBJ2-3	CAISDTDTQYF	TGTGCCATCAGTGATACAGATACGCAGTATTTT
NA	NA	TRBV24-1	TRBJ2-1	CAARGAGGYEQFF	TGTGCCGCCAGAGGGGCAGGGGGGTATGAGCAGTTCTTC
NA	NA	TRBV21-1	TRBJ2-3	CASSNPGQKQYF	TGTGCCAGCAGCAATCCCGGGCAAAAGCAGTATTTT
NA	NA	TRBV28	TRBJ2-3	CASSSGGENTDTQYF	TGTGCCAGCAGTAGTGGGGGCGAGAACACAGATACGCAGTATTTT
NA	NA	TRBV6-2/TRBV6-3	TRBJ2-3	CASSYSSVDTQYF	TGTGCCAGCAGTTACTCCTCCGTAGATACGCAGTATTTT
TRBD1	NA	TRBV9	TRBJ2-7	CAGSVGGGTGGLEQYF	TGTGCCGGCAGCGTAGGAGGTGGGACAGGGGGTTTGGAGCAGTACTTC
NA	few	TRBV20-1	TRBJ2-7	CSARDPRDSYEQYF	TGCAGTGCTAGAGACCCGCGGGACTCCTACGAGCAGTACTTC
TRBD1	few	TRBV7-3	TRBJ2-6	CASTPGGPLFSGANVLTF	TGTGCCAGCACCCCAGGGGGTCCCCTATTCTCTGGGGCCAACGTCCTGACTTTC
TRBD2	NA	TRBV2	TRBJ2-7	CASIAGLSSYEQYF	TGTGCCAGCATAGCGGGACTAAGCTCCTACGAGCAGTACTTC
NA	NA	TRBV7-9	TRBJ2-5	CASSLPRGGTQYF	TGTGCCAGCAGCTTGCCGAGGGGCGGGACCCAGTACTTC
TRBD1	NA	TRBV12-3/TRBV12-4	TRBJ2-3	CASSGQGRTDTQYF	TGTGCCAGCAGCGGACAGGGAAGAACAGATACGCAGTATTTT
NA	NA	TRBV7-2	TRBJ2-7	CASSLASRYEQYF	TGTGCCAGCAGCTTAGCGTCTCGCTACGAGCAGTACTTC
NA	few	TRBV6-1	TRBJ2-3	CASSEATGADTQYF	TGTGCCAGCAGTGAAGCCACAGGAGCAGATACGCAGTATTTT
NA	few	TRBV14	TRBJ1-2	CASSQEAWDYGYTF	TGTGCCAGCAGCCAGGAGGCTTGGGACTATGGCTACACCTTC
NA	NA	TRBV20-1	TRBJ2-6	CSLSGANVLTF	TGCAGTCTGTCTGGGGCCAACGTCCTGACTTTC
TRBD1	NA	TRBV20-1	TRBJ1-1	CSALSRDRGWTEAFF	TGCAGTGCTCTTTCCCGGGACAGGGGATGGACTGAAGCTTTCTTT
TRBD2	few	TRBV9	TRBJ2-1	CASSVDGRRNEQFF	TGTGCCAGCAGCGTCGACGGGAGGAGGAATGAGCAGTTCTTC
NA	few	TRBV6-1	TRBJ2-7	CASKTLGNFEQYF	TGTGCCAGCAAGACGTTGGGGAATTTCGAGCAGTACTTC
NA	NA	TRBV30	TRBJ2-2	CAWSVTSFTGELFF	TGTGCCTGGAGTGTAACGAGTTTCACCGGGGAGCTGTTTTTT
TRBD2	NA	TRBV19	TRBJ2-7	CASSIDRTSGYEQYF	TGTGCCAGTAGTATAGATCGGACTAGCGGCTACGAGCAGTACTTC
TRBD1	few	TRBV29-1	TRBJ1-5	CSAGQDNQPQHF	TGCAGCGCGGGACAGGACAATCAGCCCCAGCATTTT